The following is a TCR beta chain sequence with its context. There is no known antigen for this receptor. No per-base quality is available; no much larger clone lies one base away. Reading the germline V gene gives CDR1 SGHTA and CDR2 FQGNSA. V is reduced by 1 base and J by 7 bases, leaving a spacing of 13 bases between them. From the cysteine up to the phenylalanine, the CDR3 has a length of 14 residues. This entry keeps only the CDR3 DNA: 42 bases, framed from base 1. The data derive from a study of blood T cells in healthy people across ages (dated by TCRdb to the mid-2010s). Background for the entire study: In model experiments, template switching captured roughly one uniquely barcoded TCR beta cDNA molecule for every two T cells. To avoid experimental bias, donors of different ages were randomly spread across the sequencing lanes. The study measured age-related changes in TCR beta repertoire diversity using deep sequencing normalized with unique cDNA molecular identifiers. Using the same blood draw, the study looked at two additional independent replicas of 1 million unique cDNA reads for two donors, one aged 18 to 29 and the other aged 80 or older. Four age groups were formed from the donors: young (average around 15 years), middle-aged (approximately 40), aged (about 62) and long-lived (less than 85). The study at large found these results: Observed TCR beta diversity per million T cells fell roughly linearly with age, and a significant reduction was already apparent by age around 40. Because profiling used bulk unsorted PBMCs, naive and antigen-experienced compartments could not be compared conclusively. The percentage of naive T cells measured by flow cytometry correlated strongly with observed TCR beta diversity. Because donor CMV infection status was unknown, age-related changes in expanded clonotypes were potentially confounded. Estimates of total diversity from one million sequenced T cells were regarded as lower bounds and underestimates. Compared with the aged group, the long-lived group had more naive CD4+ T cells, fewer expanded clones and increased TCR diversity, suggesting age selection.

Library creation used 5' RACE. Sequencer: Illumina HiSeq 2500. A second PCR of about 7 to 12 cycles was run with a J-beta primer mix and a sample-barcoded 5' primer. A template-switch 5' adaptor carrying 12 random nucleotides introduced a unique molecular identifier onto each TCR beta cDNA molecule. Each sample yielded at least 3 million CDR3-containing paired-end reads. First-strand cDNA synthesis was performed from all RNA using the Mint cDNA synthesis kit, with priming by a TRBC-specific oligonucleotide. Following uracil-DNA glycosylase treatment, a first 18-cycle PCR with universal primers M1SS and BC2_uni_R was performed on all cDNA. The authors' pipeline ran thus. Each sample was normalized by randomly selecting 1 million high-quality reads, each carrying a distinct molecular identifier. Reads sharing molecular identifiers were discarded rather than binned into consensus sequences. MiTCR, set to a Q25 quality threshold and the strictest error-elimination algorithm, was used for CDR3 identification, clonotype clustering and error correction. A nonparametric unseen species model using Euler transformation provided a lower-bound estimate of total TCR beta diversity. The public sequencing data were trimmed at Q25 with fastp and processed into clonotypes with MiXCR by TCRdb, which kept only in-frame beta chains. Rows merge per CDR3 protein into single entries with the most common DNA and genes. These V and J calls rely on TCRdb rather than the paper's analysis. The sample yields some 900,000 distinct CDR3 sequences; about 48% were counted once. Of the sample, about an eighth is held by the ten largest clones.

Systemically healthy Caucasian individuals from Russia, some 40 in total and aged about 6 to 95 years, were included as donors. Roughly 10 milliliters of peripheral blood were collected from each donor into EDTA-treated Vacutainer tubes. Ficoll-Paque density-gradient centrifugation was used to isolate PBMCs, with at least 6.5 million per sample. Total RNA was extracted from PBMCs with Trizol reagent, with at least 6 micrograms obtained per sample. Naive CD45RAhigh/CD27high T cell percentages were measured by flow cytometry on a PBMC aliquot from every donor. Sequenced sample: blood. The receptor's source is a man between 25 and 39 years old in good health. Here the chain combines TRBV7-2 and TRBJ2-5; the D gene is perhaps TRBD1, on 8 matching bases. This receptor carries the CDR3 CASSLEAGTGTQYF. The DNA is as follows: TGTGCCAGCAGCTTAGAAGCGGGGACAGGGACCCAGTACTTC.